These 12 T cell receptor beta chains were all obtained from the same sample, sequenced in a study of cytomegalovirus exposure and HLA in healthy donors. The PCR had 60 Vbeta and 13 Jbeta primers. Using immunoSEQ multiplex PCR, the repertoire was profiled, and TCRdb retains in-frame clones only, with some absent. Of 150,000 to 200,000 clones listed, around 81% were seen once; the top ten hold around 1%. The material sequenced was PBMCs. The receptors were sampled from a woman aged 35 to 49 in good health and CMV-seronegative.

The V gene is TRBV5-1, the J gene TRBJ2-1; possibly TRBD2 for D (6 bases). V was clipped by 0 bases and J by 4 bases, with 14 bases between them. Germline lookup yields CDR1 SGHRS and CDR2 YFSETQ. This CDR3 contains 16 residues. The CDR3 sequence is CASSLADYPPYNEQFF. In DNA form, the CDR3 reads TGCGCCAGCAGCTTGGCGGACTACCCACCGTACAATGAGCAGTTCTTC.

On this clone itself: This specimen includes other DNA sequences encoding the same CDR3. This chain uses TRBV30 with TRBJ1-1, with unresolved D. Deletions cut 0 bases from V and 1 base from J, with 6 bases between. The length of the CDR3 is 13 residues. The germline V gene has CDR1 GTSNPN and CDR2 SVGIG (reference sequence). CDR3 protein: CAWSVAGNTEAFF. The CDR3 bases are TGTGCCTGGAGTGTAGCAGGGAACACTGAAGCTTTCTTT.

The rearrangement uses TRBV29-1 and TRBJ1-2; D possibly corresponds to TRBD1 (5 bases). This CDR3 is built from 11 residues. Germline V gives CDR1 SQVTM, CDR2 ANQGSEA. Trimming removed 5 bases at V and 5 bases at J, with 9 bases between. For the CDR3, the DNA is TGCAGCGTTCCGGAGGGGTATGGCTACACCTTC. Its protein is CSVPEGYGYTF.

This clone was counted only a few times. CDR3 in amino acids: CASSLALAKNIQYF. CDR3 sequence (DNA): TGTGCCAGCAGCTTGGCTTTAGCCAAAAACATTCAGTACTTC. The chain employs TRBV11-2 and TRBJ2-4, with no clear D. The CDR3 runs to 14 residues. CDR1 SGHAT and CDR2 FQNNGV come from the germline V gene. V dropped 3 bases and J dropped 0 bases, with 6 bases sitting between them.

The chain couples TRBV28 to TRBJ1-1, with 7 nucleotides matching TRBD1. The CDR3 loop spans 15 amino acids. The J segment lost 0 bases and the V segment lost 1 base, leaving 2 bases of the junction unmatched. The germline gives CDR1 MDHEN, CDR2 SYDVKM. The CDR3 DNA is TGTGCCAGCAGTTTATTGGACAGGATGAACACTGAAGCTTTCTTT. Its protein is CASSLLDRMNTEAFF.

V and J are TRBV7-2 and TRBJ2-7, with 9 positions matching TRBD2. Germline loops: CDR1 SGHTA, CDR2 FQGNSA. The J segment lost 3 bases and the V segment lost 3 bases, leaving 15 bases of the junction unmatched. The CDR3 length is 18 residues. CDR3: CASSLRVWLGREGYEQYF. The CDR3 DNA reads TGTGCCAGCAGCTTGAGGGTTTGGCTCGGGCGGGAGGGCTACGAGCAGTACTTC.

The chain combines TRBV5-1 with TRBJ1-2; perhaps TRBD1 as D (6 bases). The CDR3 has 15 amino acids. The V gene's germline CDR1 is SGHRS and CDR2 YFSETQ. Trimming removed 3 bases from V and 7 bases from J, with 19 bases in between. CDR3: CASSYQPTTGSGYTF. The CDR3, as DNA: TGCGCCAGCAGCTATCAACCCACAACAGGGTCTGGCTACACCTTC.

This clone was counted once. V gene TRBV5-1 combines with J gene TRBJ1-1, with TRBD1 matching over 9 bases. CDR1 and CDR2 (germline): SGHRS, YFSETQ. CDR3 length equals 16 residues. CDR3 sequence reads: CVTKLGTGLENTEAFF. CDR3 bases: TGCGTTACTAAACTCGGGACAGGGTTAGAAAACACTGAAGCTTTCTTT.

The table lists this clone with a count of one. V usage is TRBV7-9 and J usage is TRBJ2-7; maybe TRBD1 (5 bases). V lost 2 bases, J lost 5 bases, and 13 bases lay in between. The length of the CDR3 is 14 residues. Germline loops: CDR1 SEHNR, CDR2 FQNEAQ (reference sequence). CDR3 sequence: CASSLPVDSDEQYF. CDR3 nucleotides: TGTGCCAGCAGCTTACCTGTTGACAGTGACGAGCAGTACTTC.

The CDR3 reads CASSRNGLAEETQYF. DNA for the CDR3: TGTGCCAGCAGCCGTAATGGACTAGCGGAAGAGACCCAGTACTTC. The chain uses TRBV7-3 and TRBJ2-5; 10 nucleotides line up with TRBD2. V lost 5 bases, J lost 3 bases, and 6 bases stayed unmatched. CDR1 SGHTA and CDR2 FQGTGA come from the germline V gene. CDR3 length equals 15 residues.

This chain uses TRBV4-2 with TRBJ2-1, with D tentatively TRBD2 (6 bases). Per germline, CDR1 LGHNA and CDR2 YNFKEQ. Trimming pared 0 bases from V and 0 bases from J, leaving 6 bases between. The CDR3 consists of 15 residues. DNA of the CDR3: TGTGCCAGCAGCCAAGATAGCGGCTCCTACAATGAGCAGTTCTTC. Its protein is CASSQDSGSYNEQFF.

This clone was picked up a small number of times. V and J are TRBV25-1 and TRBJ2-7, with a weak D call TRBD2 (6 bases). The CDR3 has 13 amino acids. Trimming pared 8 bases from V and 7 bases from J, leaving 18 bases between. Per germline, CDR1 MGHDK and CDR2 SYGVNS. CDR3 in amino acids: CASGEDLPFEQYF. As DNA, the CDR3 is TGTGCCAGCGGGGAGGACTTGCCCTTTGAGCAGTACTTC.